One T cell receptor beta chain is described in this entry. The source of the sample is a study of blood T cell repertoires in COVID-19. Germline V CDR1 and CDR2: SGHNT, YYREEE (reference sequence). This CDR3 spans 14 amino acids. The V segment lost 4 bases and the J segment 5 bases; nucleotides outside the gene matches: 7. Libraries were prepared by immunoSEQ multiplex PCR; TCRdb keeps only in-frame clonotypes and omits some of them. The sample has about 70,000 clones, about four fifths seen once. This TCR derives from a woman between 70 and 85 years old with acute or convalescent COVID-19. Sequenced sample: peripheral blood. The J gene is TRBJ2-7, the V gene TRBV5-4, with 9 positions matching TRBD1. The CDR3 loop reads CASSARTGEDEQYF. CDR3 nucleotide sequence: TGTGCCAGCAGCGCCAGGACAGGGGAGGACGAGCAGTACTTC.